The 2 T cell receptor beta chains listed next were all sequenced from one sample in a study of blood T cells in healthy people across ages. The second PCR ran roughly 7 to 12 cycles with a sample-barcoded 5' primer and J-beta primers. MiXCR, run by TCRdb on the 5' RACE reads, gives a single entry per CDR3 protein. The sample carries 800,000 or so distinct CDR3 sequences, around half recorded once. Input material: blood. The receptor source for this set is a man older than 75 in good health.

With regard to this clonotype: A much larger clone differs from this one at a single base, so this may be a read error. This rearrangement joins TRBV7-2 to TRBJ2-3, with D uncertain. The CDR3 extends over 15 amino acids. The germline gives CDR1 SGHTA, CDR2 FQGNSA. Trimming shortened V by 0 bases and J by 1 base, and 8 bases separated the two germline ends. The CDR3 loop reads CASSLANTGTDTQYF. The CDR3 coding sequence is TGTGCCAGCAGCTTAGCGAACACAGGCACAGATACGCAGTATTTT.

The chain has TRBV6-5 and TRBJ2-2; perhaps TRBD2 as D (5 bases). The CDR3 consists of 15 residues. V dropped 7 bases and J dropped 4 bases, with 16 bases sitting between them. Per germline, CDR1 MNHEY and CDR2 SVGAGI. The CDR3 reads CASKMDDYFTGELFF. DNA for the CDR3: TGTGCCAGCAAAATGGATGACTACTTCACCGGGGAGCTGTTTTTT.